This T cell receptor (beta chain) was profiled in a study of blood T cell repertoires in COVID-19 (dated by TCRdb to between 2020 and 2021). Regarding the complete study: Collaborator samples came from the United States, Italy and Spain and covered acute and convalescent phases of COVID-19. The material from the prospective study consisted of cDNA or gDNA derived from T cells, B-cell-depleted T cells, or PBMCs. Subjects who had been exposed to COVID-19, were actively infected with it, or had recovered from it provided the deeply sampled blood TCRbeta repertoires that made up the dataset. The repertoires were released in a freely available public database intended as a resource for research on the immune response to SARS-CoV-2. Samples were obtained from the ongoing ImmuneRACE study (first 160 participants) and from some 1,200 subjects provided by 6 global collaborators. A de-identified subject ID, COVID-19 status, age in years and sex were almost always included in the sample metadata. Where HLA class I and class II types were available, the types were taken from metadata supplied by the sample provider, not from assay-based typing. Overall study results and their limits: Clinical and demographic metadata were provided uncurated, with the amount varying by source and participant.

This clone was seen only once. The specificity of this receptor is unknown. Base qualities are not provided; no much larger clone lies one nucleotide away. Enrolling through a virtual design, the prospective study's participants ranged in age from roughly 18 to 89 years and lived across 24 United States geographic areas. To assign participants to cohorts, the prospective study relied on clinical history that participants themselves reported in a screening survey and a study questionnaire. A participant counted as exposed if, within 2 weeks of entering the study, that participant had been in contact with someone who had a PCR-confirmed or clinician-diagnosed COVID-19 case. In the prospective study, whole blood, serum and a nasopharyngeal or oropharyngeal swab were collected from each participant by mobile phlebotomists. Additional blood draws and questionnaires over an approximately 2-month period could optionally be provided by prospective study participants. Prospective study blood samples were shipped either frozen or at room temperature before DNA extraction.

V is shortened by 0 bases, J by 1 base, and the region joining them spans 13 bases. From its cysteine to its phenylalanine, the CDR3 spans 17 amino acids. This entry keeps only the CDR3 DNA: 51 bases, framed from base 1. According to the germline V gene, CDR1 reads SGHDT and CDR2 reads YYEEEE. TCRbeta CDR3 regions were amplified from genomic DNA by means of the immunoSEQ Assay, a bias-controlled multiplex PCR. As for the authors' bioinformatics: The number of nucleated cells in each sample was estimated by amplification of reference gene primers within the assay. To quantify the absolute abundance of each unique TCRbeta CDR3 rearrangement, sequence reads were collapsed and filtered. Productive Simpson clonality was computed per sample as the square root of Simpson's diversity index over productive rearrangements. TCRdb holds this immuneACCESS table with in-frame rearrangements only. Some clones are missing; in checked studies, unresolved V genes explain under half, and the rest has no known cause. V, J and clone size are those of that table, while D and trimming were read from the DNA. Present in this sample are around 160,000 clones, around 90% of which were seen just once. The biggest ten clones account for approximately 3.7% of the sample.

The sample taken for sequencing was PBMCs or T cells enriched from blood (not recorded which). The chain employs TRBV5-6 and TRBJ2-2; the best D guess is TRBD2, with 5 bases matching. This receptor was taken from a woman aged 40 to 55 who had been exposed to COVID-19. CDR3 protein: CASSLAKGLLNTGELFF. The nucleotide sequence is given as TGTGCCAGCAGCTTGGCCAAAGGACTCCTGAACACCGGGGAGCTGTTTTTT.